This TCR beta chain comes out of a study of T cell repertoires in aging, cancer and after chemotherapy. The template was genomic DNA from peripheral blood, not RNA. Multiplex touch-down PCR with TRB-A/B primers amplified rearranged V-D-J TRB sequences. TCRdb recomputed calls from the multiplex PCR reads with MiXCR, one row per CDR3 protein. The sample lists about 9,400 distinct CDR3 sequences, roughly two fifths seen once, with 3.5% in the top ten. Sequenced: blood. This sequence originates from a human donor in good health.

As DNA, the CDR3 is TGTGCCAGCCACACGGGCAGGGCCAATGAGCAGTTCTTC. It is translated as CASHTGRANEQFF. The chain is built from TRBV27 and TRBJ2-1; D is perhaps TRBD1 (5 bases). Looked up from germline, CDR1 is MNHEY and CDR2 is SMNVEV (reference sequence). V shed 8 bases and J shed 6 bases, with 14 bases lying between them. The CDR3 is 13 amino acids.